The TCR beta chain under discussion was sequenced for a study of regulatory T cells in long-lasting Graves disease. Study in general: Antithyroid drugs had been taken under 3 months by newly diagnosed Graves' patients. Overall study results and limits: Favored gene segments in persistent disease were TRBV28, TRBJ1-2 and TRBJ2-5.

Sequencing libraries for TCR beta were prepared with iRepertoire HTBI primers and Arm-PCR of CDR3 regions. In TCRdb, the multiplex PCR reads were re-called with MiXCR into one record per CDR3 protein. This table holds a few hundred thousand distinct CDR3 sequences, 14% found once. Sample time point: newly diagnosed GD, antithyroid drugs for less than 3 months. Extracted PBMC RNA gave rise to the TCR library. At least ten counts were recorded for this clonotype. The target antigen is unknown. Deletions cut 4 bases from V and 5 bases from J, with 12 bases between. Germline V gene lookup returns CDR1 SQVTM and CDR2 ANQGSEA. The length of the CDR3 is 13 residues. This sample also appeared in a second study, on T cells in Graves' hyperthyroidism and ophthalmopathy. In that study: With a duration under 2 months, the hyperthyroidism was newly diagnosed in patients aged 18 to 65.

Here the sequenced sample was peripheral blood mononuclear cells (PBMCs), taken at new diagnosis, from a patient treated with antithyroid drugs. The source is a woman aged 45-60 years with Graves disease. The V gene is TRBV29-1, the J gene TRBJ2-1, with D unclear. CDR3 sequence: CSVVSGQHNEQFF. The CDR3, as DNA: TGCAGCGTTGTCTCGGGCCAACACAATGAGCAGTTCTTC.